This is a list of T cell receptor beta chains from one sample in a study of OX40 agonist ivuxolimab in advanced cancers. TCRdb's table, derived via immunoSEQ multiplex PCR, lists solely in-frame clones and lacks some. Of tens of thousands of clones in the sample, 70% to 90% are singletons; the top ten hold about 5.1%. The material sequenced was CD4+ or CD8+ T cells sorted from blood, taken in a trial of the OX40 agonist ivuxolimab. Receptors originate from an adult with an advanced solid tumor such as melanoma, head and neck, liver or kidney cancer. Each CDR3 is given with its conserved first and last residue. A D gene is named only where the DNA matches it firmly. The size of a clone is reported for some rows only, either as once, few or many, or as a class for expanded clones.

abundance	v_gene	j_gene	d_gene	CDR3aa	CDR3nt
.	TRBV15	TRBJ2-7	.	CATRRGGTYEQYF	TGTGCCACCAGGAGAGGGGGTACCTACGAGCAGTACTTC
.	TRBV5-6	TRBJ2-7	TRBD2	CASTGLAGTYEQYF	TGTGCCAGCACCGGACTAGCGGGGACATACGAGCAGTACTTC
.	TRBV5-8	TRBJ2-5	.	CASSFPLQGTQYF	TGTGCCAGCAGCTTTCCCCTTCAGGGGACCCAGTACTTC
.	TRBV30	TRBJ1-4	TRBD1	CACPSGGEIEKLFF	TGTGCCTGCCCCTCAGGGGGAGAGATAGAAAAACTGTTTTTT
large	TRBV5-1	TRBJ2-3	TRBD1	CASSRGQGKDTQYF	TGCGCCAGCAGTCGGGGACAGGGGAAAGATACGCAGTATTTT
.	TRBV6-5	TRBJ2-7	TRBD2	CASTDGEGEQYF	TGTGCCAGCACGGACGGGGAGGGCGAGCAGTACTTC
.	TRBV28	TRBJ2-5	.	CASSPDSVSTPKETQYF	TGTGCCAGCAGTCCGGACAGCGTGTCTACTCCCAAAGAGACCCAGTACTTC
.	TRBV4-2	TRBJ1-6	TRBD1	CASSQGGDSSYNSPLHF	TGTGCCAGCAGCCAAGGAGGGGACAGCTCCTATAATTCACCCCTCCACTTT
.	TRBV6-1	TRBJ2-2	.	CASSLRGRTGELFF	TGTGCCAGCAGTCTCCGGGGCCGGACCGGGGAGCTGTTTTTT
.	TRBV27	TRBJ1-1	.	CASSKGNEAFF	TGTGCCAGCTCCAAAGGAAATGAAGCTTTCTTT
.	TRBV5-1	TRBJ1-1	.	CASSLSAGGDTEAFF	TGCGCCAGCAGCTTGTCGGCCGGCGGGGACACTGAAGCTTTCTTT
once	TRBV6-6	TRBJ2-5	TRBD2	CASSRTSGQETQYF	TGTGCCAGCAGTCGCACTAGCGGACAAGAGACCCAGTACTTC
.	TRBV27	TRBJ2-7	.	CASSLSVVYEQYF	TGTGCCAGCAGTTTATCAGTAGTCTACGAGCAGTACTTC
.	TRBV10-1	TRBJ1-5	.	CASSELVRTATNQPQHF	TGCGCCAGCAGTGAGTTGGTACGGACAGCAACCAATCAGCCCCAGCATTTT
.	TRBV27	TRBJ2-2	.	CASSLMGSTHNTGELFF	TGTGCCAGCAGTTTAATGGGCTCAACCCACAACACCGGGGAGCTGTTTTTT
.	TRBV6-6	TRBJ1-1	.	CASNSAGGGKTEAFF	TGTGCCAGCAACTCGGCCGGGGGAGGCAAGACTGAAGCTTTCTTT